This T cell receptor beta chain was profiled in a study of beta chain features in type 1 diabetes. Study-wide results and caveats: Type 1 diabetes patients had moderately but significantly shorter TCRB CDR3s in all four CD4+ subsets.

The isolated RNA, all of it, was reverse transcribed, so expressed TCRB transcripts were what got sequenced. Sequencing was performed with immunoSEQ multiplex PCR; in TCRdb, only in-frame clones are kept and a portion is missing. This sample has a few hundred thousand clones, with 13% found just once. In the case of this clone: Its target is unknown.

The specimen sequenced was naive CD4+ T cells from blood. The clonotype was recovered from a woman younger than 35 with type 1 diabetes.

This CDR3 reads CATSRDQGAGGYTF. The CDR3 coding sequence is TGTGCCACCAGCAGAGACCAGGGGGCGGGTGGCTACACCTTC. The chain combines TRBV15 with TRBJ1-2; TRBD1 aligns across 8 bases. Trimming removed 0 bases from V and 7 bases from J; junction bases left unmatched: 4. This CDR3 is 14 amino acids long. Germline V gene data show CDR1 as LNHNV and CDR2 as YYDKDF (reference sequence).